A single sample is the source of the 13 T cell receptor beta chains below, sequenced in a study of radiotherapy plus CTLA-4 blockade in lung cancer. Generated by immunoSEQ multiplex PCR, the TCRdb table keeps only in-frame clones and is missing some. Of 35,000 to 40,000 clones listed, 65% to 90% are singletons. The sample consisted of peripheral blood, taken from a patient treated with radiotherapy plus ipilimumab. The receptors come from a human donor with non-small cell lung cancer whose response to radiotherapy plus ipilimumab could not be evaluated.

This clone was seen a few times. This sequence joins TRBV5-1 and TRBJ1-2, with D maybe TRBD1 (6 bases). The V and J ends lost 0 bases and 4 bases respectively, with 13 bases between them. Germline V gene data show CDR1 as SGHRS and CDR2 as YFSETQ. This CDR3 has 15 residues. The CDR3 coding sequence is TGCGCCAGCAGCTTGGGTCCCAGGGGCGGCTATGGCTACACCTTC. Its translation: CASSLGPRGGYGYTF.

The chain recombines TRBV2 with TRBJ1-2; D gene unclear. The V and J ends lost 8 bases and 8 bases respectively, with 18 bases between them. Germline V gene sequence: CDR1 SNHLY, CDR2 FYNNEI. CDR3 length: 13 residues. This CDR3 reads CASGFRLDRGYTF. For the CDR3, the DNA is TGTGCCAGCGGCTTCCGACTGGATCGGGGCTACACCTTC.

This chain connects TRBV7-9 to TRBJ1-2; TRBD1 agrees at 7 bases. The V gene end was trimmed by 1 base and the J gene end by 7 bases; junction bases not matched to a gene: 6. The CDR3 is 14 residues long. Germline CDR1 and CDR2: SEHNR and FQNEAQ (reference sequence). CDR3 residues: CASSLVNRGSGYTF. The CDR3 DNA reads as TGTGCCAGCAGCTTAGTTAACAGGGGAAGTGGCTACACCTTC.

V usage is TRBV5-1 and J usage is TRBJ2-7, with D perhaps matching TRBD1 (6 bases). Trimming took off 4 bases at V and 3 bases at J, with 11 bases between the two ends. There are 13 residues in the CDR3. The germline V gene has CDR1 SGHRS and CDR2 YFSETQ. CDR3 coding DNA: TGCGCCAGCAGCACCGGGACACGCTACGAGCAGTACTTC. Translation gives CASSTGTRYEQYF.

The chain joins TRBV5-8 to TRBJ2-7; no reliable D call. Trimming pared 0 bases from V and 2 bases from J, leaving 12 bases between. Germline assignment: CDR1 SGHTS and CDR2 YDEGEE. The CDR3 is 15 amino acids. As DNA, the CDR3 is TGTGCCAGCAGCTTGGAGGTGGGCCCGACCTACGAGCAGTACTTC. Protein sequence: CASSLEVGPTYEQYF.

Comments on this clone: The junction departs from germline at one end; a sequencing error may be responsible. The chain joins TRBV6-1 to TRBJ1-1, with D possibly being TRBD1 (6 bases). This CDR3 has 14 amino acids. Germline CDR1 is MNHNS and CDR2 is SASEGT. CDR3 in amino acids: CAAGGGGEGTEAFF. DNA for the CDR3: TGCGCCGCCGGCGGGGGGGGCGAGGGCACTGAAGCTTTCTTT.

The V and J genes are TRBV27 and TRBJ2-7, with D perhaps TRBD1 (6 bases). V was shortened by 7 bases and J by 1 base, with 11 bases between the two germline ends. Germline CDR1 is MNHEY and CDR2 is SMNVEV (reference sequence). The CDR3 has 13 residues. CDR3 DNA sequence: TGTGCCAGCACCCAAAGGGGGTCCTACGAGCAGTACTTC. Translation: CASTQRGSYEQYF.

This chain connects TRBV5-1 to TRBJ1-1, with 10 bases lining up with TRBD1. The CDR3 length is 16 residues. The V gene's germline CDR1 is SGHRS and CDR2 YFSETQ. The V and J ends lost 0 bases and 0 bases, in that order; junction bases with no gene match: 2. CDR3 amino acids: CASSLGTGGLNTEAFF. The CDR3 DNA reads TGCGCCAGCAGCTTGGGGACAGGGGGACTGAACACTGAAGCTTTCTTT.

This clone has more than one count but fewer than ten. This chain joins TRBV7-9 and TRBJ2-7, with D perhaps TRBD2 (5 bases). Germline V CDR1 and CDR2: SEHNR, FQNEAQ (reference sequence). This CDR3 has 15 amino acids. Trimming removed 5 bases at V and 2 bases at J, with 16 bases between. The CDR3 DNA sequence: TGTGCCAGCAGCCGGGCCAGCGGAGGAACCTACGAGCAGTACTTC. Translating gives CASSRASGGTYEQYF.

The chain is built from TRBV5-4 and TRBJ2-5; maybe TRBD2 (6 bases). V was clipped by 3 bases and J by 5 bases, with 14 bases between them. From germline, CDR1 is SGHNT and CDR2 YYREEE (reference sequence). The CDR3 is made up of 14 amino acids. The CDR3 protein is CASSSRGFAETQYF. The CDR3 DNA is TGTGCCAGCAGCTCTCGGGGGTTCGCGGAGACCCAGTACTTC.

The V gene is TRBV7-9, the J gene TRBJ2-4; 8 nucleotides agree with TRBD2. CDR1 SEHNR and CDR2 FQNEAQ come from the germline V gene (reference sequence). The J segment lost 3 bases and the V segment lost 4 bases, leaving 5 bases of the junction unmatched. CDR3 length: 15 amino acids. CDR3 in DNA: TGTGCCAGCAGCTCGGGGGGGTGGGGCAAAAACATTCAGTACTTC. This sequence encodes CASSSGGWGKNIQYF.

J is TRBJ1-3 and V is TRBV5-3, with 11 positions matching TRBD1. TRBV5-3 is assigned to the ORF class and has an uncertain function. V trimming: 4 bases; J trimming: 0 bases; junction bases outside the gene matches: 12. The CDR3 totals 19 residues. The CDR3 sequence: CARSPRDRGTSNSGNTIYF. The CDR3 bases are TGTGCCAGAAGCCCCCGGGACAGGGGGACCTCCAACTCTGGAAACACCATATATTTT.

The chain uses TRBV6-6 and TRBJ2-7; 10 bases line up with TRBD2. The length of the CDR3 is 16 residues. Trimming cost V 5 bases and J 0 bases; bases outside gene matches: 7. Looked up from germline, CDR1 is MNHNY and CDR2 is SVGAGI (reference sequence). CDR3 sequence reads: CASSPGLALSSYEQYF. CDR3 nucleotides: TGTGCCAGCAGTCCGGGACTAGCGCTAAGCTCCTACGAGCAGTACTTC.